This TCR beta chain was identified during a study of identical twins. V was pared by 7 bases and J by 0 bases, with 8 bases of the junction left unmatched. The CDR3 is made up of 15 amino acids. All donors comprised healthy Caucasians. Study-level results: A lower insertion count was a feature of abundant cord blood beta clonotypes, with no such feature in memory repertoires. Among out-of-frame alpha sequences shared by twins, low generation probability occurred in excess.

Ten or more counts support this clonotype. Its target is unknown. TCRdb re-called the 5' RACE reads through MiXCR, storing one row per CDR3 protein. Of a few hundred thousand distinct CDR3 sequences in the sample, nearly 10% were seen once. Another study also made use of these data, one on yellow fever vaccine responses in identical twins.

The rearrangement joins TRBV12-3 or TRBV12-4 to TRBJ1-1, with 7 bases fitting TRBD1. Sequenced input: PBMCs. The sequence derives from a woman aged 18-30 years in good health. The CDR3 DNA is TGTGCCAGCAAACCAGGACAGGCGATGAACACTGAAGCTTTCTTT. Its translation: CASKPGQAMNTEAFF.